One and the same sample provided the 27 T cell receptor beta chains below, sequenced in a study of beta chain features in type 1 diabetes. No antigen has been identified for these receptors. The study's findings and limits: Patients with Type 1 diabetes showed moderately but significantly shorter TCRB CDR3s in all four CD4+ subsets.

The isolated RNA, all of it, was reverse transcribed, so expressed TCRB transcripts were what got sequenced. Data came from immunoSEQ multiplex PCR; TCRdb stores just in-frame clones and leaves some out. The top ten clones hold more than 0.5% of a sample with over 90,000 clones, 28% of them seen once. The specimen sequenced was central memory CD4+ T cells from blood. All receptors come from a woman under 30 with type 1 diabetes.

The chain uses TRBV30 and TRBJ2-2; 11 nucleotides line up with TRBD2. From germline, CDR1 is GTSNPN and CDR2 SVGIG (reference sequence). V was pared by 0 bases and J by 4 bases, with 1 base of the junction left unmatched. This CDR3 spans 15 amino acids. This CDR3 is CAWSVLAGVTGELFF. CDR3 in DNA: TGTGCCTGGAGTGTACTAGCGGGAGTCACCGGGGAGCTGTTTTTT.

This chain connects TRBV7-3 to TRBJ2-5; 13 positions match TRBD2. This CDR3 spans 15 amino acids. Germline V gene lookup returns CDR1 SGHTA and CDR2 FQGTGA. V gave up 4 bases and J gave up 12 bases; unmatched junction bases: 11. For the CDR3, the DNA is TGTGCCAGCAGCTCCTCCGGGACTAGCGGGGCTTACAAGTACTTC. Translating gives CASSSSGTSGAYKYF.

This sequence joins TRBV7-3 and TRBJ2-1; 7 nucleotides match TRBD2. Losses at the gene ends were 5 bases for V and 3 bases for J; bases not matched to a gene: 19. The CDR3 loop spans 19 amino acids. Germline lookup yields CDR1 SGHTA and CDR2 FQGTGA. The CDR3 DNA is TGTGCCAGCAGCCTTTCCGGGACTACTAACCGGAGGCTCTACAATGAGCAGTTCTTC. It translates to CASSLSGTTNRRLYNEQFF.

This clone has a handful of counts. The V call is TRBV18, the J call TRBJ2-7, with TRBD1 as a possible D gene (6 bases). Germline V gene sequence: CDR1 KGHSH, CDR2 LQKENI. The CDR3 loop spans 13 amino acids. Trimming pared 4 bases from V and 5 bases from J, leaving 12 bases between. This CDR3 reads CASSRQGFDEQYV. The CDR3 region has the DNA TGTGCCAGCTCACGGCAGGGGTTCGACGAGCAGTACGTC.

The chain carries TRBV28 and TRBJ2-7, with D possibly matching TRBD2 (6 bases). In germline, CDR1 is MDHEN, CDR2 SYDVKM. The V end was cut by 5 bases, the J end by 3 bases, with 17 bases between. The CDR3 extends over 15 amino acids. CDR3 loop: CASSPTSGGGYEQYF. CDR3 in DNA: TGTGCCAGCAGTCCAACATCTGGGGGAGGCTACGAGCAGTACTTC.

This clone was detected only a few times. CDR3 bases: TGCGCCAGCACCCCCGGGACTAGCGGGATCGAGCAGTACTTC. It encodes CASTPGTSGIEQYF. J is TRBJ2-7 and V is TRBV5-1; 13 bases line up with TRBD2. The V and J ends lost 6 bases and 6 bases, in that order; junction bases with no gene match: 6. The CDR3 length is 14 residues. The germline V gene has CDR1 SGHRS and CDR2 YFSETQ.

V gene TRBV4-1 combines with J gene TRBJ2-1, with D perhaps TRBD2 (5 bases). V dropped 0 bases and J dropped 0 bases, with 9 bases sitting between them. In germline, CDR1 is MGHRA, CDR2 YSYEKL. The CDR3 is 16 residues long. CDR3 bases: TGCGCCAGCAGCCAAGAGAGGAGCGGCTCCTACAATGAGCAGTTCTTC. As protein: CASSQERSGSYNEQFF.

V usage is TRBV30 and J usage is TRBJ2-7; 9 bases match TRBD2. Looked up from germline, CDR1 is GTSNPN and CDR2 is SVGIG (reference sequence). Trimming took 8 bases from V and 3 from J; bases not matched to a gene: 8. The CDR3 loop spans 13 amino acids. CDR3 in DNA: TGTGCCCGGACCGCGGGAGGGCACTACGAGCAGTACTTC. It codes for CARTAGGHYEQYF. Together with reference TRBV30 and TRBJ2-7, the CDR3 gives the full variable domain: SQTIHQWPATLVQPVGSPLSLECTVEGTSNPNLYWYRQAAGRGLQLLFYSVGIGQISSEVPQNLSASRPQDRQFILSSKKLLLSDSGFYLCARTAGGHYEQYFGPGTRLTVT.

This clone appeared a few times. The CDR3 reads CASSVMTDNEQFF. CDR3 nucleotides: TGCGCCAGCAGCGTAATGACAGACAATGAGCAGTTCTTC. The gene calls are TRBV10-1 and TRBJ2-1, with D possibly TRBD1 on 5 matching bases. V lost 6 bases and J lost 5, with 11 bases in between. This CDR3 is 13 amino acids long. Germline CDR1 reads WNHNN; CDR2 reads SYGVQD (reference sequence).

This clone was seen more than once but under ten times. The V gene is TRBV4-2, the J gene TRBJ2-5, with D possibly being TRBD2 (6 bases). The germline V and J ends were trimmed by 4 bases and 3 bases, with 12 bases remaining between them. The CDR3 length is 14 residues. CDR1 and CDR2 (germline): LGHNA, YNFKEQ. CDR3 sequence reads: CASSRLGGEETQYF. The CDR3 coding sequence is TGTGCCAGCAGCCGACTAGGCGGGGAAGAGACCCAGTACTTC.

This clone was counted a few times. The CDR3 nucleotides read TGTGCCAGCACGGGACTCACCAGGGACGGGGAGCTGTTTTTT. As protein: CASTGLTRDGELFF. V is TRBV2 and J is TRBJ2-2, with TRBD2 as a possible D gene (6 bases). V lost 7 bases and J 7 bases, leaving 16 bases between the germline ends. This CDR3 is 14 amino acids long. Germline values: CDR1 SNHLY, CDR2 FYNNEI.

This clone was seen only a few times. This chain connects TRBV11-2 to TRBJ2-2; D is possibly TRBD1 (6 bases). Trimming shortened V by 1 base and J by 6 bases, and 9 bases separated the two germline ends. The CDR3 covers 14 residues. Germline values: CDR1 SGHAT, CDR2 FQNNGV. CDR3 protein: CASSLGQVSGELFF. CDR3 DNA: TGTGCCAGCAGCTTAGGACAGGTCTCCGGGGAGCTGTTTTTT.

This clone was seen a handful of times. The chain has TRBV30 and TRBJ1-1, with 7 bases fitting TRBD1. CDR1 GTSNPN and CDR2 SVGIG come from the germline V gene (reference sequence). The CDR3 extends over 13 amino acids. Trimming cost V 1 base and J 5 bases; bases outside gene matches: 4. CDR3 nucleotide sequence: TGTGCCTGGAGTGGGGCAGGGGGGACTGAAGCTTTCTTT. Protein sequence: CAWSGAGGTEAFF.

This clone was counted between two and nine times. V gene TRBV11-2 combines with J gene TRBJ2-5, with 11 bases identical to TRBD2. Germline assignment: CDR1 SGHAT and CDR2 FQNNGV. There are 17 residues in the CDR3. Trimming removed 4 bases from V and 2 bases from J; junction bases left unmatched: 9. The CDR3 here is CASSSGLADTSQETQYF. The CDR3, as DNA: TGTGCCAGCAGCTCGGGACTAGCGGACACGTCGCAAGAGACCCAGTACTTC. The full variable domain, rest sourced from reference TRBV11-2 and TRBJ2-5, is EAGVAQSPRYKIIEKRQSVAFWCNPISGHATLYWYQQILGQGPKLLIQFQNNGVVDDSQLPKDRFSAERLKGVDSTLKIQPAKLEDSAVYLCASSSGLADTSQETQYFGPGTRLLVL.

The chain couples TRBV18 to TRBJ1-1, with D perhaps matching TRBD1 (5 bases). Germline loops: CDR1 KGHSH, CDR2 LQKENI. V dropped 3 bases and J dropped 7 bases, with 9 bases sitting between them. This CDR3 has 12 amino acids. CDR3 amino acids: CASSPAGIEAFF. DNA for the CDR3: TGTGCCAGCTCACCGGCAGGGATTGAAGCTTTCTTT.

The V and J genes are TRBV4-1 and TRBJ1-2, with 9 positions matching TRBD1. V lost 4 bases and J lost 3; bases outside the gene matches: 6. Germline values: CDR1 MGHRA, CDR2 YSYEKL. There are 15 residues in the CDR3. The CDR3 nucleotides are TGCGCCAGCAGCCCGGGGACAGGGACCTACTATGGCTACACCTTC. Amino acids: CASSPGTGTYYGYTF.

The rearrangement links TRBV6-5 to TRBJ2-7, with a possible D match to TRBD1 (7 bases). Germline assignment: CDR1 MNHEY and CDR2 SVGAGI. V shed 4 bases and J shed 3 bases, with 10 bases lying between them. This CDR3 has 13 residues. The CDR3 spells CASSSQGGYEQYF. DNA for the CDR3: TGTGCCAGCAGTTCCCAGGGGGGCTACGAGCAGTACTTC.

This clone was seen only a few times. The rearrangement links TRBV2 to TRBJ2-7; the D gene is possibly TRBD1 (6 bases). The CDR3 length is 14 residues. The V gene's germline CDR1 is SNHLY and CDR2 FYNNEI. V lost 2 bases and J lost 6, with 14 bases in between. The CDR3 DNA follows: TGTGCCAGCAGTGAATGGGGGCGCGGGTCCGAGCAGTACTTC. This sequence encodes CASSEWGRGSEQYF.

This clone was seen only a few times. The chain combines TRBV2 with TRBJ2-3; TRBD1 might be the D (5 bases). In germline, CDR1 is SNHLY, CDR2 FYNNEI. The CDR3 totals 12 residues. V lost 5 bases and J lost 7, with 10 bases in between. The CDR3 region is CASSTDRYTQYF. In nucleotides, the CDR3 is TGTGCCAGCAGTACCGACAGATATACGCAGTATTTT.

This clone was picked up a small number of times. The chain has TRBV11-2 and TRBJ2-1; D is ambiguous. This CDR3 comprises 15 residues. Trimming shortened V by 5 bases and J by 4 bases, and 15 bases separated the two germline ends. CDR1 is SGHAT, CDR2 FQNNGV, per germline. The CDR3 nucleotides are TGTGCCAGCAGCCCCCTCGGTGGTTGGTACAATGAGCAGTTCTTC. Residues: CASSPLGGWYNEQFF. Combining the CDR3 with reference TRBV11-2 and TRBJ2-1 gives the whole variable domain EAGVAQSPRYKIIEKRQSVAFWCNPISGHATLYWYQQILGQGPKLLIQFQNNGVVDDSQLPKDRFSAERLKGVDSTLKIQPAKLEDSAVYLCASSPLGGWYNEQFFGPGTRLTVL.

This chain links TRBV6-1 with TRBJ1-2; 7 bases agree with TRBD1. After removal of 8 bases from V and 4 bases from J, the junction contained 13 bases not matched to a gene. The CDR3 spans 15 residues. Germline assignment: CDR1 MNHNS and CDR2 SASEGT. The CDR3 bases are TGTGCCAGCGGATCCCGGGTAGGGGGCGTCTATGGCTACACCTTC. The encoded protein is CASGSRVGGVYGYTF.

The genes are TRBV29-1 and TRBJ1-1, with TRBD1 identical over 9 bases. Trimming removed 7 bases from V and 10 bases from J; junction bases left unmatched: 4. The CDR3 is 10 residues long. Per the germline V gene, CDR1 is SQVTM and CDR2 is ANQGSEA. DNA of the CDR3: TGCAGCGCCCTGACAGGGGGAGCTTTCTTT. It encodes CSALTGGAFF. Drawing the rest from reference TRBV29-1 and TRBJ1-1, the complete variable domain is SAVISQKPSRDICQRGTSLTIQCQVDSQVTMMFWYRQQPGQSLTLIATANQGSEATYESGFVIDKFPISRPNLTFSTLTVSNMSPEDSSIYLCSALTGGAFFGQGTRLTVV.

V usage is TRBV28 and J usage is TRBJ2-5; D gene ambiguous. This CDR3 is 11 amino acids long. CDR1 is MDHEN and CDR2 is SYDVKM in the germline V gene. V was trimmed by 3 bases and J by 5 bases, leaving 4 bases between them. DNA for the CDR3: TGTGCCAGCAGTTTGGGCGAGACCCAGTACTTC. Residues: CASSLGETQYF.

This clone was observed a few times. This chain uses TRBV6-1 with TRBJ1-2; D is unresolved. The CDR3 extends over 14 amino acids. Germline V gives CDR1 MNHNS, CDR2 SASEGT. Trimming cost V 7 bases and J 7 bases, with 19 bases left between them. Here the CDR3 DNA reads TGTGCCAGCAACACTAAAGGAGAGCACGGTGGCTACACCTTC. Its protein is CASNTKGEHGGYTF.

This clone was seen just once. This rearrangement joins TRBV12-2 to TRBJ1-5. TRBV12-2 counts as a pseudogene. The CDR3 is made up of 18 amino acids. This chain's CDR3 is CASRLRLPGGGSNQPQHF. Here the CDR3 DNA reads TGTGCAAGTCGCTTAAGGTTACCGGGGGGGGGTAGCAATCAGCCCCAGCATTTT.

Written as DNA, the CDR3 is TGTGCCATCTCCTACACGACAGGACCCTACGAGCAGTACTTC. Encoded protein: CAISYTTGPYEQYF. The chain couples TRBV10-3 to TRBJ2-7, with a possible D match to TRBD1 (6 bases). Germline lookup yields CDR1 ENHRY and CDR2 SYGVKD. The CDR3 is 14 amino acids. Deletions cut 8 bases from V and 2 bases from J, with 16 bases between.

V is TRBV28 and J is TRBJ2-3, with 9 positions matching TRBD1. CDR3 length: 16 amino acids. The V gene end was trimmed by 4 bases and the J gene end by 0 bases; junction bases not matched to a gene: 5. Germline CDR1 MDHEN, CDR2 SYDVKM. In nucleotides, the CDR3 is TGTGCCAGCAGTTCCACAGGGGGCCCTAGCACAGATACGCAGTATTTT. Protein product: CASSSTGGPSTDTQYF.